Below, 14 T cell receptor beta chains from the same sample are listed, as sequenced in a study of PD-1 blockade in classical Hodgkin lymphoma. Clones were sequenced by immunoSEQ multiplex PCR, and TCRdb holds only the in-frame ones, with some missing. The sample lists roughly 92,000 clones, roughly 92% occurring once. Relapses following autologous stem cell transplantation were seen in all patients, with brentuximab vedotin exposure varying. Material: peripheral blood mononuclear cells (PBMCs), obtained at baseline. These receptor sequences come from a human donor with classical Hodgkin lymphoma.

V and J are TRBV6-5 and TRBJ1-2; no reliable D call. From germline, CDR1 is MNHEY and CDR2 SVGAGI. The length of the CDR3 is 13 residues. V was cut by 6 bases and J by 1 base, with 9 bases left in between. CDR3 region: CASRQGYNYGYTF. DNA for the CDR3: TGTGCCAGCAGACAAGGGTATAACTATGGCTACACCTTC.

This chain links TRBV7-9 with TRBJ1-4, with D possibly being TRBD1 (5 bases). The CDR3 consists of 15 residues. Germline CDR1 reads SEHNR; CDR2 reads FQNEAQ (reference sequence). Trimming took off 1 base at V and 7 bases at J, with 13 bases between the two ends. CDR3 DNA sequence: TGTGCCAGCAGCTTAGTTCGGGGACTTTCTGAAAAACTGTTTTTT. Translating gives CASSLVRGLSEKLFF.

Regarding this clone: The same CDR3 is also encoded by other DNA sequences in this sample. The V gene is TRBV11-2, the J gene TRBJ2-5, with no clear D. Per germline, CDR1 SGHAT and CDR2 FQNNGV. The CDR3 covers 11 residues. With 5 bases removed from V and 5 bases from J, the gap between germline ends came to 6 bases. CDR3 coding DNA: TGTGCCAGCAGCCCGGGTGAGACCCAGTACTTC. Translation: CASSPGETQYF.

For the CDR3, the DNA is TGTGCCAGCAGCTTAGGCTCTCTGGCGGTGGCCAAAAACATTCAGTACTTC. Residues: CASSLGSLAVAKNIQYF. This sequence joins TRBV5-4 and TRBJ2-4, with unresolved D. The CDR3 loop spans 17 amino acids. CDR1 SGHNT and CDR2 YYREEE come from the germline V gene (reference sequence). V was pared by 2 bases and J by 1 base, with 16 bases between.

V gene TRBV27 combines with J gene TRBJ2-7; 8 positions agree with TRBD1. Germline-derived CDR1 and CDR2 are MNHEY and SMNVEV (reference sequence). The CDR3 covers 14 residues. Trimming at V came to 5 bases and at J to 6 bases, leaving 9 bases not matched to a gene. CDR3 DNA sequence: TGTGCCAGCAGTCTCCGAGACAGGGGAGGCGAGCAGTACTTC. As protein: CASSLRDRGGEQYF.

This clone showed up just once. Germline is not matched at one junction end, which may reflect a read error. The chain recombines TRBV4-1 with TRBJ2-3; TRBD1 matches 9 bases. The CDR3 is made up of 15 amino acids. Germline CDR1 is MGHRA and CDR2 is YSYEKL. The CDR3 DNA reads TGCGCCAACAGCCAAGAACAGGGGGCAACAGATACGCAGTATTTT. It codes for CANSQEQGATDTQYF.

The chain uses TRBV28 and TRBJ2-7; D is uncertain. There are 13 residues in the CDR3. V was shortened by 5 bases and J by 3 bases, with 11 bases between the two germline ends. The germline gives CDR1 MDHEN, CDR2 SYDVKM. The CDR3 loop is CASSTHLDYEQYF. The CDR3 coding sequence is TGTGCCAGCAGTACCCACTTAGACTACGAGCAGTACTTC. The complete variable domain, with remaining parts taken from reference TRBV28 and TRBJ2-7, reads DVKVTQSSRYLVKRTGEKVFLECVQDMDHENMFWYRQDPGLGLRLIYFSYDVKMKEKGDIPEGYSVSREKKERFSLILESASTNQTSMYLCASSTHLDYEQYFGPGTRLTVT.

The chain uses TRBV19 and TRBJ1-5; TRBD1 matches 8 bases. V shed 6 bases, J shed 3 bases, and the junction held 10 bases outside the gene matches. The CDR3 is 16 amino acids. Germline assignment: CDR1 LNHDA and CDR2 SQIVND (reference sequence). The CDR3 loop reads CASRTLGQALNQPQHF. CDR3 sequence (DNA): TGTGCCAGTAGAACGCTGGGACAGGCACTCAATCAGCCCCAGCATTTT.

This chain joins TRBV2 and TRBJ2-7, with no clear D. This CDR3 has 11 residues. Between the trimmed V and J ends, which lost 4 bases and 6 bases, there was a span of 7 bases. Germline lookup yields CDR1 SNHLY and CDR2 FYNNEI. In nucleotides, the CDR3 is TGTGCCAGCAGTGGTCCCTTCGAGCAGTACTTC. Translated, it gives CASSGPFEQYF.

This clone is a singleton in its sample. The same CDR3 can be traced to other DNA sequences in this sample. The genes are TRBV5-6 and TRBJ2-7, with D tentatively TRBD1 (5 bases). Trimming took 0 bases from V and 4 from J, leaving 8 bases between them. Germline-derived CDR1 and CDR2 are SGHDT and YYEEEE. The CDR3 is made up of 13 amino acids. CDR3 region: CASSLGTGYEQYF. The CDR3 DNA reads as TGTGCCAGCAGCTTGGGAACAGGATACGAGCAGTACTTC.

This clone was picked up one time. The chain has TRBV7-6 and TRBJ2-3; D is possibly TRBD2 (6 bases). There are 15 residues in the CDR3. Trimming left V 2 bases short and J 1 base short, with 10 bases between. Looked up from germline, CDR1 is SGHVS and CDR2 is FNYEAQ. For the CDR3, the DNA is TGTGCCAGCAGCTTATCCGGGACTCGCACAGATACGCAGTATTTT. Protein product: CASSLSGTRTDTQYF.

CDR3 amino acids: CASSFRSSGEGQYF. In nucleotides, the CDR3 is TGTGCCAGCAGTTTTCGGTCTAGCGGAGAGGGGCAGTACTTC. This rearrangement joins TRBV27 to TRBJ2-5; TRBD2 matches at 7 bases. Germline V gene data show CDR1 as MNHEY and CDR2 as SMNVEV (reference sequence). The V segment lost 3 bases and the J segment 11 bases; nucleotides outside the gene matches: 12. This CDR3 is 14 amino acids long.

The chain couples TRBV6-5 to TRBJ2-1, with no clear D. Germline CDR1 is MNHEY and CDR2 is SVGAGI. The CDR3 is 15 amino acids. Trimming removed 0 bases from V and 6 bases from J, with 12 bases in between. The CDR3: CASSYSGRSSNEQFF. The CDR3 region has the DNA TGTGCCAGCAGTTACTCGGGCCGTAGCTCCAATGAGCAGTTCTTC.

This chain links TRBV5-4 with TRBJ2-7; D possibly corresponds to TRBD1 (5 bases). Per the germline V gene, CDR1 is SGHNT and CDR2 is YYREEE (reference sequence). V was cut by 1 base and J by 6 bases, with 8 bases left in between. This CDR3 region has 12 residues. The CDR3 DNA reads as TGTGCCAGCAGCTTGCAGACAGCCGAGCAGTACTTC. Amino acids: CASSLQTAEQYF.